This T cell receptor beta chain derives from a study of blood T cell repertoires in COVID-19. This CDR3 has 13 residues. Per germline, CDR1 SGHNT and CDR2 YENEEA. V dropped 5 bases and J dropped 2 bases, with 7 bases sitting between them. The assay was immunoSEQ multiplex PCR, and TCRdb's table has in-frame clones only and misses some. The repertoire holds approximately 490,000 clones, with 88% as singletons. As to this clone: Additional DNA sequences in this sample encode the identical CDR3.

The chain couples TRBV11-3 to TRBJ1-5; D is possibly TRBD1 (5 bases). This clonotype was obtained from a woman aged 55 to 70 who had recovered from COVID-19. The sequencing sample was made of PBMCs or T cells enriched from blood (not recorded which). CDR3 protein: CASSQGGNQPQHF. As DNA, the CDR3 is TGTGCCAGCAGCCAGGGTGGCAATCAGCCCCAGCATTTT. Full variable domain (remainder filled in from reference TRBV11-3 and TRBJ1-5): EAGVVQSPRYKIIEKKQPVAFWCNPISGHNTLYWYLQNLGQGPELLIRYENEEAVDDSQLPKDRFSAERLKGVDSTLKIQPAELGDSAVYLCASSQGGNQPQHFGDGTRLSIL.